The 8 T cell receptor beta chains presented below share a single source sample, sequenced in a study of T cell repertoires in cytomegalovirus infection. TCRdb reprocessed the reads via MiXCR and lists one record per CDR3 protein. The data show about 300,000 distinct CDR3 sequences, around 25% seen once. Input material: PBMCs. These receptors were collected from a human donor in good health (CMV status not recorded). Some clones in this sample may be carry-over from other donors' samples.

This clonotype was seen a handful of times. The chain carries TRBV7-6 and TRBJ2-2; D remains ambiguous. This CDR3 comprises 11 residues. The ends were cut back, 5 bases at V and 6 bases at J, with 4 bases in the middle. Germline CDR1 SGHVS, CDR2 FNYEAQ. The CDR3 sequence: CASSAAGELFF. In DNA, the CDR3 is TGTGCCAGCAGCGCCGCCGGGGAGCTGTTTTTT.

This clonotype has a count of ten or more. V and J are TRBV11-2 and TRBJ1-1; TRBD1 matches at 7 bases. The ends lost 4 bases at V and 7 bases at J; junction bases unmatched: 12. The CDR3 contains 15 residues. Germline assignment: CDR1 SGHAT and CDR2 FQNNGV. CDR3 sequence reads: CASSSLTGRSVEAFF. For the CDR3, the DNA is TGTGCCAGCAGCTCGCTGACAGGGAGGTCGGTTGAAGCTTTCTTT.

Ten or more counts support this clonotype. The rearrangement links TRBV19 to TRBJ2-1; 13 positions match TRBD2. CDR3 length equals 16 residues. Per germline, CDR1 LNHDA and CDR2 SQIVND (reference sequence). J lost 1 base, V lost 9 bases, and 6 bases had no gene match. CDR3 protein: CASRTSGSLSYNEQFF. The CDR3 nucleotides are TGTGCCAGCCGGACTAGCGGGAGCTTGTCCTACAATGAGCAGTTCTTC. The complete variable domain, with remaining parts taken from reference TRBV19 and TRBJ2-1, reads DGGITQSPKYLFRKEGQNVTLSCEQNLNHDAMYWYRQDPGQGLRLIYYSQIVNDFQKGDIAEGYSVSREKKESFPLTVTSAQKNPTAFYLCASRTSGSLSYNEQFFGPGTRLTVL.

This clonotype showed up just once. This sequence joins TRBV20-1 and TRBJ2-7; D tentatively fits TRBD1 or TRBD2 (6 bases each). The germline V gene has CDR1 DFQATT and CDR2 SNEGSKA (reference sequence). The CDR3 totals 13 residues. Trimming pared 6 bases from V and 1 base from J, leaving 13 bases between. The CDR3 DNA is TGCAGTGCCCCGCGGGACAAGTCCTACGAGCAGTACTTC. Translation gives CSAPRDKSYEQYF.

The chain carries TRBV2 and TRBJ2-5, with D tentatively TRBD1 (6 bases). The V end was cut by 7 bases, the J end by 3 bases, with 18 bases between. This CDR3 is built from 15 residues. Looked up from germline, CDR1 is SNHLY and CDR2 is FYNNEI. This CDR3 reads CASNLQPGQKETQYF. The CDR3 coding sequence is TGTGCCAGCAACCTACAACCCGGACAGAAAGAGACCCAGTACTTC.

This chain's CDR3 is CASSSDPPGVSETQYF. The CDR3 bases are TGCGCCAGCAGCTCGGACCCCCCAGGAGTCTCAGAGACCCAGTACTTC. The chain combines TRBV5-1 with TRBJ2-5, with D unresolved. Germline CDR1 reads SGHRS; CDR2 reads YFSETQ. CDR3 length: 16 amino acids. V was trimmed by 3 bases and J by 4 bases, leaving 19 bases between them.

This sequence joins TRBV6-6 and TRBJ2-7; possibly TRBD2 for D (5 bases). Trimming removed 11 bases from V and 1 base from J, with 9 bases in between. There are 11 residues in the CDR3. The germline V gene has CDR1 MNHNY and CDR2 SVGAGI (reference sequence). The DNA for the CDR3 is TGTGCCGCGGGCTCTTCCTACGAGCAGTACGTC. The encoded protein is CAAGSSYEQYV.

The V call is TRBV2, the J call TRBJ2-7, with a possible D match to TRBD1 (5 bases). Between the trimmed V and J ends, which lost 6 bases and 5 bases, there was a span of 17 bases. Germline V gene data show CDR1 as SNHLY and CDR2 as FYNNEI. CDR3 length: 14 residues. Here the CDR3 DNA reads TGTGCCAGCAGAAGGGGCCCCCGATTCCACGAGCAGTACTTC. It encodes CASRRGPRFHEQYF.